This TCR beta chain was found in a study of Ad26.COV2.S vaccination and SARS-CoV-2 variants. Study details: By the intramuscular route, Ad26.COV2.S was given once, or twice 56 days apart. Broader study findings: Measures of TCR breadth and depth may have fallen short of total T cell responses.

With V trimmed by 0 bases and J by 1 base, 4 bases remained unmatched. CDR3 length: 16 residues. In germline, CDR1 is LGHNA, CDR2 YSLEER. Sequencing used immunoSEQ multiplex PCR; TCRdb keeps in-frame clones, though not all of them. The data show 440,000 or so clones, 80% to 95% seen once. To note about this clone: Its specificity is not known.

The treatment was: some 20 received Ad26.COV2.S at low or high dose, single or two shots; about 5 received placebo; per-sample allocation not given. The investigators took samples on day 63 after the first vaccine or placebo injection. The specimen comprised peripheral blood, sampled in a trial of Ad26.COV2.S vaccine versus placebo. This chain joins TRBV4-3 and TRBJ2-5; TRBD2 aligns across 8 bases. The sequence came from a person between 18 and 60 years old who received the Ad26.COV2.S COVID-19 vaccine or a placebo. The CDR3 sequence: CASSQDRAGGQETQYF. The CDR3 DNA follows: TGCGCCAGCAGCCAAGATCGGGCGGGGGGCCAAGAGACCCAGTACTTC.